These 23 T cell receptor beta chains share one sample of origin, sequenced in a study of T cell changes during pregnancy in multiple sclerosis. The data were produced by immunoSEQ multiplex PCR, yet TCRdb's version contains in-frame clones alone and is incomplete. Here the sample spans more than 45,000 clones, 93% being singletons. Specimen: CD8+ T cells from peripheral blood mononuclear cells, collected in the second trimester of pregnancy. These TCRs come from a female donor with multiple sclerosis, enrolled in a pregnancy study.

V usage is TRBV9 and J usage is TRBJ2-1, with 8 bases matching TRBD2. Germline CDR1 reads SGDLS; CDR2 reads YYNGEE. With V trimmed by 4 bases and J by 4 bases, 7 bases remained unmatched. The CDR3 length is 15 residues. CDR3 sequence reads: CASSKTSGSYNEQFF. The CDR3 coding sequence is TGTGCCAGCAGCAAAACTAGCGGTTCATACAATGAGCAGTTCTTC.

J is TRBJ1-4 and V is TRBV27; 8 nucleotides align to TRBD1. Trimming removed 5 bases from V and 6 bases from J; junction bases left unmatched: 14. Looked up from germline, CDR1 is MNHEY and CDR2 is SMNVEV (reference sequence). The CDR3 is 17 amino acids. The DNA of the CDR3 is TGTGCCAGCAGTCCCATATTAGGGACAGGCATTTATGAAAAACTGTTTTTT. It translates to CASSPILGTGIYEKLFF.

The J gene is TRBJ2-1, the V gene TRBV13; D is unclear. This CDR3 has 15 residues. Per the germline V gene, CDR1 is PRHDT and CDR2 is FYEKMQ (reference sequence). V dropped 5 bases and J dropped 8 bases, with 19 bases sitting between them. CDR3 loop: CASSLRRSEADEQFF. CDR3 nucleotides: TGTGCCAGCAGCCTACGTAGGAGTGAAGCTGATGAGCAGTTCTTC.

This rearrangement joins TRBV6-1 to TRBJ2-7; 8 bases match TRBD1. Trimming cost V 6 bases and J 8 bases; bases outside gene matches: 3. Germline CDR1 MNHNS, CDR2 SASEGT. CDR3 length: 11 residues. CDR3 residues: CASRQGAQQYF. The CDR3 DNA is TGTGCCAGCAGGCAGGGGGCTCAGCAGTACTTC.

The gene calls are TRBV19 and TRBJ1-1; D is ambiguous. CDR1 is LNHDA, CDR2 SQIVND, per germline (reference sequence). This CDR3 region has 13 residues. V dropped 6 bases and J dropped 3 bases, with 11 bases sitting between them. The chain's CDR3 is CASSIFRDTEAFF. DNA for the CDR3: TGTGCCAGTAGCATCTTTCGGGACACTGAAGCTTTCTTT.

The chain employs TRBV5-4 and TRBJ2-7; 7 nucleotides match TRBD1. The V gene end was trimmed by 4 bases and the J gene end by 2 bases; junction bases not matched to a gene: 6. The V gene's germline CDR1 is SGHNT and CDR2 YYREEE (reference sequence). The CDR3 extends over 14 amino acids. This chain's CDR3 is CASSGRDRTYEQYF. CDR3 bases: TGTGCCAGCAGCGGCCGGGACAGAACCTACGAGCAGTACTTC. The complete variable domain, with remaining parts taken from reference TRBV5-4 and TRBJ2-7, reads ETGVTQSPTHLIKTRGQQVTLRCSSQSGHNTVSWYQQALGQGPQFIFQYYREEENGRGNFPPRFSGLQFPNYSSELNVNALELDDSALYLCASSGRDRTYEQYFGPGTRLTVT.

The rearrangement links TRBV30 to TRBJ2-7, with 8 bases aligning to TRBD2. CDR3 length: 14 residues. V gave up 3 bases and J gave up 2 bases; unmatched junction bases: 6. Looked up from germline, CDR1 is GTSNPN and CDR2 is SVGIG (reference sequence). The CDR3 bases are TGTGCCTGGAGGGAACGGGAGGGGACCTACGAGCAGTACTTC. It encodes CAWREREGTYEQYF. Full variable domain (rest looked up from reference TRBV30 and TRBJ2-7): SQTIHQWPATLVQPVGSPLSLECTVEGTSNPNLYWYRQAAGRGLQLLFYSVGIGQISSEVPQNLSASRPQDRQFILSSKKLLLSDSGFYLCAWREREGTYEQYFGPGTRLTVT.

This clone was counted a single time. This chain connects TRBV28 to TRBJ2-7; D may be TRBD2 (5 bases). V lost 5 bases, J lost 3 bases, and 17 bases lay in between. CDR1 is MDHEN, CDR2 SYDVKM, per germline. The CDR3 runs 15 residues. The CDR3, as DNA: TGTGCCAGCAGTCCTTTAGTGGGGAGAGACTACGAGCAGTACTTC. Translation: CASSPLVGRDYEQYF.

The gene calls are TRBV25-1 and TRBJ2-2; D is unclear. The germline CDR1 and CDR2 sequences are MGHDK and SYGVNS. The V end was cut by 8 bases, the J end by 3 bases, with 4 bases between. This CDR3 has 11 amino acids. The CDR3 DNA reads TGTGCCAGCTCCGACACCGGGGAGCTGTTTTTT. This encodes CASSDTGELFF.

The rearrangement uses TRBV6-5 and TRBJ1-5; D perhaps matches TRBD1 (5 bases). Trimming took off 7 bases at V and 7 bases at J, with 11 bases between the two ends. Germline assignment: CDR1 MNHEY and CDR2 SVGAGI. This CDR3 comprises 12 residues. Here the CDR3 reads CASKGPGQPQHF. Here the CDR3 DNA reads TGTGCCAGCAAGGGGCCCGGACAGCCCCAGCATTTT.

This chain joins TRBV29-1 and TRBJ1-1; D gene uncertain. V lost 6 bases and J 0 bases, leaving 11 bases between the germline ends. This CDR3 comprises 13 residues. CDR1 SQVTM and CDR2 ANQGSEA come from the germline V gene. Here the CDR3 reads CSVYYWVNTEAFF. Written as DNA, the CDR3 is TGCAGCGTCTACTATTGGGTGAACACTGAAGCTTTCTTT.

The V call is TRBV4-1, the J call TRBJ1-5; D is uncertain. Trimming removed 4 bases at V and 6 bases at J, with 7 bases between. The length of the CDR3 is 12 residues. From germline, CDR1 is MGHRA and CDR2 YSYEKL. The CDR3 DNA is TGCGCCAGCAGCCCACCGGGTCAGCCCCAGCATTTT. As protein: CASSPPGQPQHF.

The chain employs TRBV13 and TRBJ1-1; TRBD1 is a possible D gene (6 bases). The CDR3 extends over 14 amino acids. V was shortened by 5 bases and J by 4 bases, with 14 bases between the two germline ends. Looked up from germline, CDR1 is PRHDT and CDR2 is FYEKMQ (reference sequence). CDR3 in amino acids: CASSLRLGGTEAFF. The CDR3 region has the DNA TGTGCCAGCAGCCTCCGCCTAGGGGGCACTGAAGCTTTCTTT.

The chain combines TRBV7-9 with TRBJ1-2, with D possibly TRBD1 on 6 matching bases. CDR1 SEHNR and CDR2 FQNEAQ come from the germline V gene (reference sequence). The CDR3 contains 14 residues. V shed 5 bases and J shed 6 bases, with 16 bases lying between them. CDR3: CASSGMDRPNGYTF. The CDR3 region has the DNA TGTGCCAGCAGCGGAATGGACAGACCAAATGGCTACACCTTC.

V usage is TRBV5-3 and J usage is TRBJ1-2; 8 bases match TRBD1. TRBV5-3 has ORF status, its function being uncertain. Unmatched junction bases numbered 9, after V lost 5 bases and J lost 9 bases. CDR3 length: 13 amino acids. CDR3 protein: CARSSGTGARYTF. The DNA of the CDR3 is TGTGCCAGAAGTTCCGGGACAGGCGCACGCTACACCTTC.

This chain joins TRBV13 and TRBJ2-1, with 9 nucleotides matching TRBD2. Germline assignment: CDR1 PRHDT and CDR2 FYEKMQ (reference sequence). V dropped 5 bases and J dropped 10; count of bases not matched to a gene: 15. This CDR3 is 16 amino acids long. The CDR3 DNA is TGTGCCAGCAGCCCCCCCCGAGGTAGCGGGAGTGACGAGCAGTTCTTC. Encoded protein: CASSPPRGSGSDEQFF.

The J gene is TRBJ1-1, the V gene TRBV11-2; D might be TRBD1 (6 bases). Trimming removed 0 bases at V and 4 bases at J, with 9 bases between. The CDR3 totals 14 residues. Germline V gene data show CDR1 as SGHAT and CDR2 as FQNNGV. The chain's CDR3 is CASSLEQGFTEAFF. CDR3 in DNA: TGTGCCAGCAGCTTAGAGCAGGGGTTCACTGAAGCTTTCTTT.

The CDR3 nucleotides read TGTGCCAGCAGCCGGCGGGCAGAGAACTATGGCTACACCTTC. This gives the protein CASSRRAENYGYTF. The rearrangement uses TRBV5-8 and TRBJ1-2; D unclear. The V gene's germline CDR1 is SGHTS and CDR2 YDEGEE. CDR3 length: 14 residues. V lost 4 bases and J lost 2, with 12 bases in between.

This rearrangement joins TRBV5-4 to TRBJ2-3; the D gene is possibly TRBD1 (6 bases). There are 14 residues in the CDR3. V gave up 2 bases and J gave up 1 base, with 8 bases separating them. Germline V lookup: CDR1 SGHNT, CDR2 YYREEE (reference sequence). The CDR3 sequence: CASSFPGGTDTQYF. In DNA form, the CDR3 reads TGTGCCAGCAGCTTTCCAGGGGGCACAGATACGCAGTATTTT.

The count of this clone is one. The CDR3: CASSLTGGTRVHEQFF. The CDR3 DNA reads as TGTGCCAGCAGCTTAACAGGTGGGACTAGAGTGCATGAGCAGTTCTTC. The chain carries TRBV7-9 and TRBJ2-1, with 8 nucleotides matching TRBD2. There are 16 residues in the CDR3. The V segment lost 2 bases and the J segment 8 bases; nucleotides outside the gene matches: 11. Germline CDR1 reads SEHNR; CDR2 reads FQNEAQ (reference sequence).

Comment on this clone: This specimen includes other DNA sequences encoding the same CDR3. J is TRBJ2-7 and V is TRBV18, with 9 bases that match TRBD1. The CDR3 runs to 14 residues. V dropped 3 bases and J dropped 1; count of bases not matched to a gene: 1. Germline CDR1 and CDR2: KGHSH and LQKENI. CDR3 in amino acids: CASSPTGGSYEQYF. The CDR3 DNA sequence: TGTGCCAGCTCACCGACAGGGGGGTCCTACGAGCAGTACTTC.

This chain joins TRBV9 and TRBJ2-7, with 7 bases lining up with TRBD2. V shed 0 bases, J shed 5 bases, and the junction held 5 bases outside the gene matches. The germline CDR1 and CDR2 sequences are SGDLS and YYNGEE. The CDR3 spans 14 residues. The CDR3 DNA reads TGTGCCAGCAGCGTAGGGGGAGGGAACCACGAGCAGTACTTC. Protein sequence: CASSVGGGNHEQYF.

In this sample, this clone turned up a few times. This chain joins TRBV5-5 and TRBJ1-6; possibly TRBD1 for D (6 bases). The CDR3 is 17 amino acids. The germline V and J ends were trimmed by 4 bases and 6 bases, with 20 bases remaining between them. CDR1 SGHKS and CDR2 YYEKEE come from the germline V gene (reference sequence). The chain's CDR3 is CASSGGAGSGANSPLHF. The CDR3 region has the DNA TGTGCCAGCAGCGGGGGGGCCGGGTCGGGGGCTAATTCACCCCTCCACTTT.